Sequencing of this TCR beta chain was carried out in a study of blood T cell repertoires in COVID-19. Study summary: Acute-phase and convalescent COVID-19 samples originated in the United States, Italy and Spain. Sample material is recorded as cDNA or gDNA derived from T cells, B-cell-depleted T cells, or PBMCs.

V lost 0 bases and J lost 4; bases outside the gene matches: 8. The CDR3 totals 16 residues. The germline gives CDR1 MNHEY, CDR2 SVGAGI. In the authors' workflow: Reference gene primer amplification gave nucleated cell count estimates. Generated by immunoSEQ multiplex PCR, the TCRdb table keeps only in-frame clones and is missing some. That table is the source of V, J and clone size, and D and trimming were worked out from the DNA. The repertoire has about 36,000 clones, about 85% of them found once; the top ten carry around 15%. The chain joins TRBV6-5 to TRBJ2-7, with 8 nucleotides matching TRBD1. The sequence was collected from a human donor in a cohort sampled during active COVID-19. Sequencing input: peripheral blood. The CDR3 reads CASSYSRQGSVYEQYF. The DNA for the CDR3 is TGTGCCAGCAGTTACTCGCGACAGGGGTCGGTTTACGAGCAGTACTTC.